Below, 30 T cell receptor beta chains from the same sample are listed, as sequenced in a study of T cell responses to AZD1222 COVID-19 vaccine. Clones were sequenced by immunoSEQ multiplex PCR, and TCRdb holds only the in-frame ones, with some missing. Of fewer than 200,000 clones in the sample, about 90% were seen once. The material sequenced was peripheral blood, taken on day 0 of AZD1222 vaccination. All receptors derive from an adult in good health.

J is TRBJ2-1 and V is TRBV7-3, with 7 bases aligning to TRBD2. The CDR3 length is 18 residues. Losses at the gene ends were 1 base for V and 6 bases for J; bases not matched to a gene: 15. Germline V CDR1 and CDR2: SGHTA, FQGTGA. The CDR3 DNA reads TGTGCCAGCAGCTTAAATCCATGGCGGGAGTGGGGAGGCAATGAGCAGTTCTTC. It is translated as CASSLNPWREWGGNEQFF.

The chain recombines TRBV10-3 with TRBJ2-5, with no clear D. Trimming took 0 bases from V and 5 from J, leaving 10 bases between them. The CDR3 loop spans 14 amino acids. The germline V gene has CDR1 ENHRY and CDR2 SYGVKD. DNA for the CDR3: TGTGCCATCAGTGAGTCGGGTGGTTTGGAGACCCAGTACTTC. Amino acid sequence: CAISESGGLETQYF.

The chain employs TRBV3-1 (or the pseudogene TRBV3-2) and TRBJ1-3; possible D gene TRBD1, 5 bases. V was clipped by 0 bases and J by 0 bases, with 12 bases between them. The V gene's germline CDR1 is LGHDT and CDR2 YNNKEL (reference sequence). The length of the CDR3 is 17 residues. CDR3 residues: CASSQDLPGVSGNTIYF. The CDR3 bases are TGTGCCAGCAGCCAAGACCTTCCGGGGGTCTCTGGAAACACCATATATTTT.

The rearrangement links TRBV19 to TRBJ2-2; 12 bases line up with TRBD2. Germline trimming cut 4 bases from V and 1 base from J; bases unmatched to any gene: 4. This CDR3 comprises 17 residues. The germline CDR1 and CDR2 sequences are LNHDA and SQIVND (reference sequence). CDR3 region: CASSNGLAGKNTGELFF. Written as DNA, the CDR3 is TGTGCCAGTAGTAATGGACTAGCGGGGAAGAACACCGGGGAGCTGTTTTTT.

V usage is TRBV7-9 and J usage is TRBJ2-7; tentatively, D is TRBD1 (6 bases). CDR1 is SEHNR and CDR2 is FQNEAQ in the germline V gene (reference sequence). The CDR3 is made up of 14 amino acids. Trimming removed 1 base from V and 6 bases from J, with 13 bases in between. Here the CDR3 DNA reads TGTGCCAGCAGCTTAGGAGGACAGATAGTCGAGCAGTACTTC. Amino acid sequence: CASSLGGQIVEQYF. Drawing the rest from reference TRBV7-9 and TRBJ2-7, the complete variable domain is DTGVSQNPRHKITKRGQNVTFRCDPISEHNRLYWYRQTLGQGPEFLTYFQNEAQLEKSRLLSDRFSAERPKGSFSTLEIQRTEQGDSAMYLCASSLGGQIVEQYFGPGTRLTVT.

This clone was seen only once. The chain is built from TRBV11-2 and TRBJ2-3; D remains unclear. V dropped 2 bases and J dropped 4 bases, with 13 bases sitting between them. Germline loops: CDR1 SGHAT, CDR2 FQNNGV. CDR3 length: 15 amino acids. The CDR3 DNA follows: TGTGCCAGCAGCTTAATCTCGTCGTCTGCAGATACGCAGTATTTT. Its translation: CASSLISSSADTQYF.

The chain couples TRBV9 to TRBJ1-6, with a tentative D call TRBD1 (6 bases). The V gene's germline CDR1 is SGDLS and CDR2 YYNGEE. The CDR3 consists of 14 residues. V shed 3 bases and J shed 8 bases, with 12 bases lying between them. CDR3 nucleotide sequence: TGTGCCAGCAGCGGAGACGGGGGCCATTCACCCCTCCACTTT. This codes for CASSGDGGHSPLHF. The whole variable domain, remainder taken from reference TRBV9 and TRBJ1-6, is DSGVTQTPKHLITATGQRVTLRCSPRSGDLSVYWYQQSLDQGLQFLIQYYNGEERAKGNILERFSAQQFPDLHSELNLSSLELGDSALYFCASSGDGGHSPLHFGNGTRLTVT.

The gene calls are TRBV28 and TRBJ1-2; TRBD1 matches 7 bases. Germline CDR1 and CDR2: MDHEN and SYDVKM. V dropped 10 bases and J dropped 2; count of bases not matched to a gene: 7. This CDR3 is built from 13 residues. CDR3 nucleotides: TGTGCCACCCTTGGACAGGCCAACTATGGCTACACCTTC. This sequence encodes CATLGQANYGYTF.

There are a few counts of this clone. The V call is TRBV29-1, the J call TRBJ1-5; no clear D gene. Germline loops: CDR1 SQVTM, CDR2 ANQGSEA. This CDR3 spans 12 amino acids. V was clipped by 2 bases and J by 2 bases, with 4 bases between them. Here the CDR3 DNA reads TGCAGCGTTGAATCAGGCAATCAGCCCCAGCATTTT. Amino acid sequence: CSVESGNQPQHF. The entire variable domain, with the rest obtained from reference TRBV29-1 and TRBJ1-5, is as follows: SAVISQKPSRDICQRGTSLTIQCQVDSQVTMMFWYRQQPGQSLTLIATANQGSEATYESGFVIDKFPISRPNLTFSTLTVSNMSPEDSSIYLCSVESGNQPQHFGDGTRLSIL.

The chain has TRBV24-1 and TRBJ2-5; 7 bases fit TRBD1. Unmatched junction bases numbered 4, after V lost 2 bases and J lost 2 bases. There are 15 residues in the CDR3. Germline V gene sequence: CDR1 KGHDR, CDR2 SFDVKD. As DNA, the CDR3 is TGTGCCACCAGTGATTCGAAGACAGGGCAAGAGACCCAGTACTTC. It specifies CATSDSKTGQETQYF.

The V gene is TRBV6-5, the J gene TRBJ2-2, with D unclear. The V gene's germline CDR1 is MNHEY and CDR2 SVGAGI. V lost 6 bases and J 5 bases, leaving 10 bases between the germline ends. The CDR3 has 13 residues. The CDR3 sequence: CASRKDGTGELFF. The DNA of the CDR3 is TGTGCCAGCAGAAAGGACGGGACCGGGGAGCTGTTTTTT.

The V and J genes are TRBV7-2 and TRBJ2-7; 8 bases agree with TRBD1. CDR1 and CDR2 from the germline V gene are SGHTA and FQGNSA. There are 16 residues in the CDR3. Unmatched junction bases numbered 11, after V lost 4 bases and J lost 3 bases. The CDR3 sequence: CASSSRQGPPVYEQYF. DNA for the CDR3: TGTGCCAGCAGCTCCCGACAGGGGCCACCCGTCTACGAGCAGTACTTC. Using reference TRBV7-2 and TRBJ2-7 for the parts outside the CDR3, the full variable domain is GAGVSQSPSNKVTEKGKDVELRCDPISGHTALYWYRQSLGQGLEFLIYFQGNSAPDKSGLPSDRFSAERTGGSVSTLTIQRTQQEDSAVYLCASSSRQGPPVYEQYFGPGTRLTVT.

V usage is TRBV30 and J usage is TRBJ1-6; possible D gene TRBD1, 5 bases. This CDR3 comprises 14 residues. The V end was cut by 4 bases, the J end by 4 bases, with 11 bases between. Germline lookup yields CDR1 GTSNPN and CDR2 SVGIG (reference sequence). The CDR3 DNA sequence: TGTGCCTGGACGACGGGACCTTATAATTCACCCCTCCACTTT. Translating gives CAWTTGPYNSPLHF.

This clone was observed once. V is TRBV6-2 or TRBV6-3 and J is TRBJ2-7; TRBD1 matches 7 bases. V gave up 6 bases and J gave up 0 bases; unmatched junction bases: 5. Germline-derived CDR1 and CDR2 are MNHEY and SVGEGT. The length of the CDR3 is 14 residues. Here the CDR3 reads CASSRQGFSYEQYF. For the CDR3, the DNA is TGTGCCAGCAGCCGACAGGGTTTCTCCTACGAGCAGTACTTC.

The rearrangement links TRBV28 to TRBJ2-3; 7 bases align to TRBD2. The trim removed 6 bases at V and 4 bases at J, leaving 7 bases unmatched. The V gene's germline CDR1 is MDHEN and CDR2 SYDVKM. The length of the CDR3 is 14 residues. The CDR3 region is CASRITTSPDTQYF. For the CDR3, the DNA is TGTGCCAGCAGGATCACGACTAGCCCAGATACGCAGTATTTT. Drawing the rest from reference TRBV28 and TRBJ2-3, the complete variable domain is DVKVTQSSRYLVKRTGEKVFLECVQDMDHENMFWYRQDPGLGLRLIYFSYDVKMKEKGDIPEGYSVSREKKERFSLILESASTNQTSMYLCASRITTSPDTQYFGPGTRLTVL.

V gene TRBV12-3 or TRBV12-4 combines with J gene TRBJ1-5; D is undetermined. V was pared by 5 bases and J by 7 bases, with 6 bases between. The CDR3 contains 11 residues. The CDR3 protein is CASSDSQPQHF. The CDR3 DNA is TGTGCCAGCAGTGATTCGCAGCCCCAGCATTTT.

CDR3 coding DNA: TGTGCCAGCAGCTTAGGAGTAGGGGGTAATTCACCCCTCCACTTT. Its translation is CASSLGVGGNSPLHF. This chain connects TRBV7-2 to TRBJ1-6; D perhaps matches TRBD1 (6 bases). This CDR3 is 15 amino acids long. Trimming cost V 1 base and J 6 bases, with 10 bases left between them. Germline CDR1 is SGHTA and CDR2 is FQGNSA.

This chain uses TRBV28 with TRBJ1-1; D not resolved. With 5 bases removed from V and 5 bases from J, the gap between germline ends came to 15 bases. The CDR3 covers 14 residues. The V gene's germline CDR1 is MDHEN and CDR2 SYDVKM. The CDR3 nucleotides are TGTGCCAGCAGTATACAGCAGAGAAGGACTGAAGCTTTCTTT. Residues: CASSIQQRRTEAFF.

This clone appeared a few times. This chain joins TRBV28 and TRBJ1-1; D may be TRBD1 (5 bases). In germline, CDR1 is MDHEN, CDR2 SYDVKM. Trimming took off 5 bases at V and 4 bases at J, with 5 bases between the two ends. The CDR3 sequence is 11 residues long. DNA of the CDR3: TGTGCCAGCAGTGGGGCCACTGAAGCTTTCTTT. This encodes CASSGATEAFF.

This chain uses TRBV19 with TRBJ2-2; D uncertain. Germline V lookup: CDR1 LNHDA, CDR2 SQIVND (reference sequence). This CDR3 has 13 amino acids. Trimming took off 5 bases at V and 8 bases at J, with 12 bases between the two ends. The CDR3 here is CASSSMGWGELFF. The CDR3 DNA reads TGTGCCAGTAGTTCTATGGGGTGGGGGGAGCTGTTTTTT.

A few counts support this clone. The chain joins TRBV4-1 to TRBJ1-4; tentatively, D is TRBD1 (5 bases). The CDR3 contains 16 residues. The germline V and J ends were trimmed by 1 base and 0 bases, with 9 bases remaining between them. Per the germline V gene, CDR1 is MGHRA and CDR2 is YSYEKL. The CDR3 DNA is TGCGCCAGCAGCCAAGTCCTGACAGCAACTAATGAAAAACTGTTTTTT. This sequence encodes CASSQVLTATNEKLFF.

This chain connects TRBV28 to TRBJ1-3; 8 bases agree with TRBD1. This CDR3 contains 17 residues. Germline lookup yields CDR1 MDHEN and CDR2 SYDVKM. Unmatched junction bases numbered 10, after V lost 6 bases and J lost 0 bases. Written as DNA, the CDR3 is TGTGCCAGCAGGGAATCAGGGGGCCTAGGCTCTGGAAACACCATATATTTT. Encoded protein: CASRESGGLGSGNTIYF.

The V and J genes are TRBV5-4 and TRBJ1-6, with D maybe TRBD1 (5 bases). With 1 base removed from V and 7 bases from J, the gap between germline ends came to 9 bases. Germline lookup yields CDR1 SGHNT and CDR2 YYREEE (reference sequence). The CDR3 length is 14 residues. CDR3 in amino acids: CASSLRGMNSPLHF. The DNA of the CDR3 is TGTGCCAGCAGCTTGAGGGGAATGAATTCACCCCTCCACTTT.

The V gene is TRBV3-1 (or the pseudogene TRBV3-2), the J gene TRBJ2-7, with 11 bases identical to TRBD2. V shed 1 base and J 3 bases; nucleotides not matched to a gene: 2. CDR1 is LGHDT and CDR2 is YNNKEL in the germline V gene (reference sequence). This CDR3 region has 15 residues. CDR3 protein: CASSQGLAGHYEQYF. The CDR3 coding sequence is TGTGCCAGCAGCCAAGGACTAGCGGGGCACTACGAGCAGTACTTC.

This chain uses TRBV28 with TRBJ1-6, with 8 bases fitting TRBD1. CDR1 is MDHEN, CDR2 SYDVKM, per germline. CDR3 length: 15 residues. Trimming cost V 5 bases and J 9 bases; bases outside gene matches: 9. CDR3 residues: CASSPQDRVGSPLHF. DNA of the CDR3: TGTGCCAGCAGTCCTCAGGACAGGGTTGGTTCACCCCTCCACTTT.

This clone was seen a few times. The V call is TRBV5-1, the J call TRBJ1-4; TRBD1 matches 12 bases. V shed 3 bases and J 8 bases; nucleotides not matched to a gene: 5. The CDR3 is made up of 15 amino acids. Germline V CDR1 and CDR2: SGHRS, YFSETQ. CDR3 sequence: CASSWGTGGEEKLFF. In nucleotides, the CDR3 is TGCGCCAGCAGCTGGGGGACAGGGGGCGAAGAAAAACTGTTTTTT.

The V gene is TRBV6-5, the J gene TRBJ1-6, with 7 nucleotides matching TRBD1. With V trimmed by 5 bases and J by 8 bases, 9 bases remained unmatched. CDR1 and CDR2 from the germline V gene are MNHEY and SVGAGI. The CDR3 runs to 15 residues. This CDR3 reads CASSTGQAGHSPLHF. CDR3 bases: TGTGCCAGCAGTACTGGACAGGCTGGTCATTCACCCCTCCACTTT.

J is TRBJ2-7 and V is TRBV9; TRBD1 agrees at 8 bases. CDR1 is SGDLS, CDR2 YYNGEE, per germline. Trimming at V came to 0 bases and at J to 0 bases, leaving 2 bases not matched to a gene. This CDR3 is 15 amino acids long. CDR3 bases: TGTGCCAGCAGCGTAGGGGACAGGAGCTCCTACGAGCAGTACTTC. It yields the protein CASSVGDRSSYEQYF. The full variable domain, in which reference TRBV9 and TRBJ2-7 provide the parts outside the CDR3, is DSGVTQTPKHLITATGQRVTLRCSPRSGDLSVYWYQQSLDQGLQFLIQYYNGEERAKGNILERFSAQQFPDLHSELNLSSLELGDSALYFCASSVGDRSSYEQYFGPGTRLTVT.

The J gene is TRBJ2-1, the V gene TRBV9; a possible D gene is TRBD2 (6 bases). This CDR3 region has 16 residues. Per germline, CDR1 SGDLS and CDR2 YYNGEE. V dropped 2 bases and J dropped 6 bases, with 18 bases sitting between them. This CDR3 reads CASSVTVTVGGNEQFF. The CDR3 coding sequence is TGTGCCAGCAGCGTGACGGTGACAGTCGGGGGCAATGAGCAGTTCTTC.

The chain links TRBV6-5 to TRBJ1-1; D perhaps matches TRBD1 (5 bases). The V and J ends lost 5 bases and 7 bases respectively, with 11 bases between them. Germline V gene data show CDR1 as MNHEY and CDR2 as SVGAGI. This CDR3 has 12 amino acids. The CDR3 nucleotides are TGTGCCAGCAGTAGCCGACAGCGTGAAGCTTTCTTT. Residues: CASSSRQREAFF.